What follows are 10 T cell receptor beta chains derived from one specimen sequenced in a study of T cells in Graves' hyperthyroidism and ophthalmopathy. RNA transcripts served as the template for amplifying TCR beta CDR3 regions. An initial round of RT-PCR targeting the TCR CDR3 relied on the HTBI primer set. MiXCR, run by TCRdb on the multiplex PCR reads, gives a single entry per CDR3 protein. The sample holds some 340,000 distinct CDR3 sequences, around 13% seen once. The source material was blood. These TCRs come from a woman between 35 and 50 years old with Graves' ophthalmopathy.

This clonotype occurred many times. V usage is TRBV20-1 and J usage is TRBJ2-3, with 16 bases lining up with TRBD2. Trimming at V came to 5 bases and at J to 1 base, leaving 6 bases not matched to a gene. CDR1 is DFQATT and CDR2 is SNEGSKA in the germline V gene (reference sequence). The CDR3 consists of 17 residues. CDR3 residues: CSASGTSGGAGTDTQYF. Here the CDR3 DNA reads TGCAGTGCTTCCGGGACTAGCGGGGGGGCTGGCACAGATACGCAGTATTTT.

There are a few counts of this clonotype. This chain uses TRBV7-9 with TRBJ1-2; D remains ambiguous. There are 15 residues in the CDR3. Trimming stripped 1 base from V and 4 bases from J, with 13 bases between. The germline gives CDR1 SEHNR, CDR2 FQNEAQ (reference sequence). The CDR3 sequence: CASSLESPTPYGYTF. The CDR3 bases are TGTGCCAGCAGCTTAGAGTCTCCCACTCCCTATGGCTACACCTTC.

This clonotype came up many times. The chain employs TRBV7-2 and TRBJ2-5; D ambiguous. Germline V lookup: CDR1 SGHTA, CDR2 FQGNSA. CDR3 size: 14 residues. Trimming removed 4 bases from V and 0 bases from J, with 9 bases in between. The CDR3 DNA reads TGTGCCAGCAGCTGGGGAACGTACCAAGAGACCCAGTACTTC. Encoded protein: CASSWGTYQETQYF.

This clonotype was observed at least ten times. The V and J genes are TRBV28 and TRBJ2-2; D not certain. Trimming took off 3 bases at V and 1 base at J, with 6 bases between the two ends. The CDR3 has 14 residues. Germline V gene data show CDR1 as MDHEN and CDR2 as SYDVKM. The CDR3 DNA follows: TGTGCCAGCAGTTTTGTCAGGAACACCGGGGAGCTGTTTTTT. Translation: CASSFVRNTGELFF.

The gene calls are TRBV6-5 and TRBJ2-3; 7 nucleotides align to TRBD1. Germline lookup yields CDR1 MNHEY and CDR2 SVGAGI. V gave up 2 bases and J gave up 3 bases; unmatched junction bases: 8. This CDR3 is 16 amino acids long. The CDR3 DNA follows: TGTGCCAGCAGTTACGACAGGGCGATTGGGACAGATACGCAGTATTTT. This encodes CASSYDRAIGTDTQYF.

This clonotype has a count of ten or more. The chain carries TRBV20-1 and TRBJ1-5, with 7 bases aligning to TRBD1. The germline CDR1 and CDR2 sequences are DFQATT and SNEGSKA (reference sequence). The CDR3 consists of 14 residues. V gave up 5 bases and J gave up 4 bases; unmatched junction bases: 8. The CDR3 sequence is CSAYRGGRNQPQHF. CDR3 in DNA: TGCAGTGCTTACAGGGGAGGAAGGAATCAGCCCCAGCATTTT.

This clonotype was seen at least ten times. The chain joins TRBV7-9 to TRBJ1-1; D possibly corresponds to TRBD1 (6 bases). Germline CDR1 reads SEHNR; CDR2 reads FQNEAQ (reference sequence). This CDR3 region has 15 residues. V was clipped by 1 base and J by 6 bases, with 15 bases between them. This CDR3 reads CASSLEAGVMAEAFF. CDR3 DNA: TGTGCCAGCAGCTTAGAGGCAGGGGTGATGGCTGAAGCTTTCTTT.

This chain links TRBV4-1 with TRBJ2-2, with D unresolved. The CDR3 loop spans 15 amino acids. Germline assignment: CDR1 MGHRA and CDR2 YSYEKL. Trimming pared 0 bases from V and 4 bases from J, leaving 9 bases between. CDR3 DNA: TGCGCCAGCAGCCAAGATCGGTCCCCCACCGGGGAGCTGTTTTTT. It yields the protein CASSQDRSPTGELFF.

V gene TRBV12-5 combines with J gene TRBJ2-1, with D tentatively TRBD1 (7 bases). V lost 0 bases, J lost 6 bases, and 15 bases lay in between. This CDR3 comprises 16 residues. From germline, CDR1 is LGHNT and CDR2 FRNRAP. CDR3 protein: CASGLVLGQEGNEQFF. Written as DNA, the CDR3 is TGTGCTAGTGGTTTGGTACTAGGACAGGAGGGCAATGAGCAGTTCTTC.

This clonotype was seen at least ten times. One end of the junction does not line up with germline, which may come from a read error. The rearrangement uses TRBV20-1 and TRBJ1-1, with unresolved D. This CDR3 has 15 amino acids. Per the germline V gene, CDR1 is DFQATT and CDR2 is SNEGSKA (reference sequence). The CDR3 DNA reads as TGCAGTGCCAGAGAGAGATATCGTGGCGACCTTGAAGCTTTCTTT. Protein sequence: CSARERYRGDLEAFF.